This record covers a single T cell receptor (beta chain). Per germline, CDR1 SNHLY and CDR2 FYNNEI. V dropped 2 bases and J dropped 9 bases, with 10 bases sitting between them. The CDR3 runs 12 residues. Before being chosen for sequencing, patients had shown CD8+CD57+ cell expansion by flow cytometry. Patients had not yet gotten any therapy when their blood was taken for sampling. This record comes from a study of CD8+CD57+ T cells in acquired aplastic anemia. Study-wide context: Across the sorted CD4+ and CD8+ cells, DNA amounts averaged roughly 3 ug.

Genomic DNA was employed as the template in profiling TCR beta VDJ and CDR3. TCRdb re-called the reads through MiXCR, storing one row per CDR3 protein. The table includes under 200,000 distinct CDR3 sequences, 70% to 80% detected once. The rearrangement joins TRBV2 to TRBJ1-1; D is unclear. Specimen: sorted CD4+, CD8+, or CD8+CD57+ T cells (not recorded which) from PBMCs. The source is a human donor with aplastic anemia. CDR3 amino acids: CASSESVRKAFF. CDR3 in DNA: TGTGCCAGCAGTGAATCGGTCAGAAAAGCTTTCTTT.